The rows below give T cell receptor beta chains drawn from one sample of a study of cytomegalovirus exposure and HLA in healthy donors. The assay was immunoSEQ multiplex PCR, and TCRdb's table has in-frame clones only and misses some. The repertoire has roughly 260,000 clones, 90% of them found once; the top ten carry more than 0.35%. Sequencing was performed on PBMCs. The source of these receptors is a woman aged 18-29 years in good health and CMV-seronegative. CDR3s include the opening cysteine and the closing phenylalanine or tryptophan. A D gene is named only where the DNA matches it firmly. Rows may omit the clone size; those that give it use once, few, many or a size class.

TRBJ2-5 - TRBV27 - TGTGCCAGCAGTTTAACTCGGGGGTGGGAGACCCAGTACTTC CASSLTRGWETQYF
TRBJ1-1 - TRBV6-5 - TGTGCCAGCAGTTACTCGTACACGAACACTGAAGCTTTCTTT CASSYSYTNTEAFF
TRBJ1-6 - TRBV6-4 TRBD1 TGTGCCAGCAGTGAGAGACAGGGGGAAGATTCACCCCTCCACTTT CASSERQGEDSPLHF
TRBJ1-1 - TRBV29-1 TRBD1 TGCAGCGTTGGAGGGGGCGATACTGAAGCTTTCTTT CSVGGGDTEAFF
TRBJ1-1 - TRBV19 TRBD1 TGTGCCAGTAGTATAGGGGGGACAGTTACGGGAACTGAAGCTTTCTTT CASSIGGTVTGTEAFF
TRBJ1-5 - TRBV7-2 - TGTGCCAGCAGCTTAAATCAGGGCCATCAGCCCCAGCATTTT CASSLNQGHQPQHF
TRBJ2-3 - TRBV6-5 - TGTGCCAGCAGGCCGTTTGATCGGGGCACAGATACGCAGTATTTT CASRPFDRGTDTQYF
TRBJ1-4 - TRBV2 - TGTGCCAGCAGTGAAAATTTGGAGGGGACAACTAATGAAAAACTGTTTTTT CASSENLEGTTNEKLFF
TRBJ1-6 - TRBV14 TRBD1 TGTGCCAGCAGCCAAGGACAGGGGGCGAATTCACCCCTCCACTTT CASSQGQGANSPLHF
TRBJ1-1 - TRBV5-1 - TGCGCCAGCAGCTTGGGCGGGCGGGTTGAAGCTTTCTTT CASSLGGRVEAFF
TRBJ2-1 - TRBV10-2 TRBD1 TGCGCCAGCAGTGAGAGTTGGGACAGGGGCAACAATGAGCAGTTCTTC CASSESWDRGNNEQFF
TRBJ1-2 - TRBV27 - TGTGCCAGCAGTTCACAACCTACAGCTAACTATGGCTACACCTTC CASSSQPTANYGYTF
TRBJ1-2 - TRBV6-1 - TGTGCCAGCAGTGACCGGGACACTTTAGACGGCTACACCTTC CASSDRDTLDGYTF
TRBJ2-7 - TRBV5-6 - TGTGCCAGCAGCTTGGAGGAGGGTTGGTACGAGCAGTACTTC CASSLEEGWYEQYF
TRBJ1-1 once TRBV13 - TGTGCCAGCAGACTTCGGGTGAACACTGAAGCTTTCTTT CASRLRVNTEAFF
TRBJ2-7 many TRBV6-1 - TGTGCCAGCAGTGAAGAGGACAGCTCTTCCTACGAGCAGTACTTC CASSEEDSSSYEQYF
TRBJ1-2 - TRBV30 - TGTGCCTGGAGTGTAATTGGCGGTAACTATGGCTACACCTTC CAWSVIGGNYGYTF
TRBJ2-5 - TRBV29-1 TRBD1 TGCAGCGTGGACAGGGGAAAAGAGACCCAGTACTTC CSVDRGKETQYF
TRBJ1-6 - TRBV5-1 - TGCGCCAGCAGCTTCCGTAGAGCCTCTCCTCTCCACTTT CASSFRRASPLHF
TRBJ1-1 - TRBV27 TRBD1 TGTGCCAGCACCCGGGACAGGGACATGAACACTGAAGCTTTCTTT CASTRDRDMNTEAFF
TRBJ1-3 - TRBV11-2 TRBD1 TGTGCCAGCAGCTTACTTATGACAGGGGGAGGAAACACCATATATTTT CASSLLMTGGGNTIYF
TRBJ2-3 once TRBV7-9 TRBD2 TGTGCCAGCAGCTTAGATGCGGCGGGGGGCTCTTCAGATACGCAGTATTTT CASSLDAAGGSSDTQYF
TRBJ2-4 - TRBV6-1 - TGTGCCAGCAGTGAAGGGGGGCTGCTGAAAAACATTCAGTACTTC CASSEGGLLKNIQYF
TRBJ2-3 - TRBV4-3 - TGCGCCAGCAGCCAGGAAAGGACAGGCACAGATACGCAGTATTTT CASSQERTGTDTQYF